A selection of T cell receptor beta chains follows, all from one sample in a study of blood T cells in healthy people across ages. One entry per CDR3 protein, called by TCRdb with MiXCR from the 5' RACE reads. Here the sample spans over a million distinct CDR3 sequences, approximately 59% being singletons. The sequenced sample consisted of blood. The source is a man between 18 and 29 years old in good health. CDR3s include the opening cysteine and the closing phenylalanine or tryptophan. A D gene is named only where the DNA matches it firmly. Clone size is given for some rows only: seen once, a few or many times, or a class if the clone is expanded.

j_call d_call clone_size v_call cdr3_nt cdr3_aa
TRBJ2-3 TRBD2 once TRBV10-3 TGTGCCATCAGTGAGTCGACTGGGGGGGTCACAGATACGCAGTATTTT CAISESTGGVTDTQYF
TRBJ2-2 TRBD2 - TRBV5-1 TGCGCCAGCAGCTTGAACCTACTAGCGGGAGGGGTCTACACCGGGGAGCTGTTTTTT CASSLNLLAGGVYTGELFF
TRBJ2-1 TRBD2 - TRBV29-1 TGCAGCGTGGCATCCGGGACTAGCGGGTGTGAGCAGTTCTTC CSVASGTSGCEQFF
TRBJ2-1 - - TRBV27 TGTGCCACCTCTCGAGTGGTGGGGGCGAATGAGCAGTTCTTC CATSRVVGANEQFF
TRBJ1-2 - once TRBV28 TGTGCCAGCAGACCCGGGACGTTAGTAGACTATGGCTACACCTTC CASRPGTLVDYGYTF
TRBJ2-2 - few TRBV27 TGTGCCAGCAGTTTGTCCAGAAACACCGGGGAGCTGTTTTTT CASSLSRNTGELFF
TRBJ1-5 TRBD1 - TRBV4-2 TGTGCCAGCAGCCAAAGGGACAGGGGGCGCGTCCAGCCCCAGCATTTT CASSQRDRGRVQPQHF
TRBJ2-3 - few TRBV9 TGTGCCAGCAGCGTAGGTCTAGCCCGCACAGATACGCAGTATTTT CASSVGLARTDTQYF
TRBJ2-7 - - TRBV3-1 TGTGCCAGCAGCCAAAGGAGACAGGTCGGTGGGTACGAGCAGTACTTC CASSQRRQVGGYEQYF
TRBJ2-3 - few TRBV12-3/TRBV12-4 TGTGCCAGCTCAACGACGGCAGATACGCAGTATTTT CASSTTADTQYF
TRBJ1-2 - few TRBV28 TGTGCCAGCAGTCCCTACCAACCGGGACCTACTCTAAAGGGCTACACCTTC CASSPYQPGPTLKGYTF
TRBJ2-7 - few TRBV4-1 TGCGCCAGCAGCCAAGAGGGGTTCAGGGCAGAATACGAGCAGTACTTC CASSQEGFRAEYEQYF
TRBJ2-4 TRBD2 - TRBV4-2 TGTGCCAGCAGCCAAGATAGCGGGAGTGATGAGCAGTACTTC CASSQDSGSDEQYF
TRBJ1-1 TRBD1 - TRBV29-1 TGCAGCGTACCAAGACACGGGACAGGGGACACTGAAGCTTTCTTT CSVPRHGTGDTEAFF
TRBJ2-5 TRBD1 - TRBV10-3 TGTGCCACAGGACAGGGCCTTCAAGAGACCCAGTACTTC CATGQGLQETQYF
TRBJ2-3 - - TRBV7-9 TGTGCCAGCAGCTTAAGCGGCGGCCCCCTTCACACAGATACGCAGTATTTT CASSLSGGPLHTDTQYF
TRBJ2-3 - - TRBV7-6 TGTGCCAGCAGCTTAGCAACCAGGATAAGCACAGATACGCAGTATTTT CASSLATRISTDTQYF
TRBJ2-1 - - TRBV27 TGTGCCAGCAGCCAACAGGGTTCAGGCAATGAGCAGTTCTTC CASSQQGSGNEQFF
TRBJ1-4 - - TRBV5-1 TGCGCCAGCAGCTTGGACGGGGAACTGTTTTTT CASSLDGELFF
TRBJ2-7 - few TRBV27 TGTGCCAGCAGTTTATCGAATCGGGGTATCTACGAGCAGTACTTC CASSLSNRGIYEQYF
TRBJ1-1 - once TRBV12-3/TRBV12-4 TGTGCCAGCAGTTTCGGGGAGCGAAGGACTGAAGCTTTCTTT CASSFGERRTEAFF
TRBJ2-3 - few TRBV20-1 TGCAGTGCTAGAGATCCACCAGCGGAGATCACAGATACGCAGTATTTT CSARDPPAEITDTQYF
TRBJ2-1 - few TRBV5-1 TGCGCCAGCAGCCTTGAACCCCGAAACCACCGGCAGTCTGAGCAGTTCTTC CASSLEPRNHRQSEQFF
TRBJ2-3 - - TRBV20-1 TGCAGTGCTGTACCAAACACTTTCACAGATACGCAGTATTTT CSAVPNTFTDTQYF
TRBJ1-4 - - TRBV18 TGTGCCAGCTCACCACCGGCGGGGAGGCGTGAAAAACTGTTTTTT CASSPPAGRREKLFF
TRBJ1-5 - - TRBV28 TGTGCCAGCAGTTTAGGTGGAGGGTACATGAATCAGCCCCAGCATTTT CASSLGGGYMNQPQHF
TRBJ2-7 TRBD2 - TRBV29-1 TGCAGCGTGGAGGGACTAGCGGGAGACTACGAGCAGTACTTC CSVEGLAGDYEQYF
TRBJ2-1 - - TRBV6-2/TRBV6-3 TGTGCCGGTAAACGGGGGCAATACAATGAGCAGTTCTTC CAGKRGQYNEQFF
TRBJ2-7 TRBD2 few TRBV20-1 TGCAGTGCCAGGCTCAAGCGGGAAATCACCTACGAGCAGTACTTC CSARLKREITYEQYF
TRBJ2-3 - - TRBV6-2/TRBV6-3 TGTGCCAGCAGCCCGCCCCGAACGAACACAGATACGCAGTATTTT CASSPPRTNTDTQYF
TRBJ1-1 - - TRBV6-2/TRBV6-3 TGTGCCAGCAGTTACGCGACGCGGGGGAACACTGAAGCTTTCTTT CASSYATRGNTEAFF
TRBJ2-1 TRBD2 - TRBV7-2 TGTGCCAGCAGCTCTAGCGGGCGTGCCTACAATGAGCAGTTCTTC CASSSSGRAYNEQFF
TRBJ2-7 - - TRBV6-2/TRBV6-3 TGTGCCAGCGGGAGACTAGGGGTATCGGAGCAGTACTTC CASGRLGVSEQYF
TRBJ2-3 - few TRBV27 TGTGCCAGCAGCTTAGTCGGGGGGCTAGCGGAAGATACGCAGTATTTT CASSLVGGLAEDTQYF
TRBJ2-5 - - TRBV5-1 TGCGCCAGCAGCTTCGACTTGATGAGGCTCGGGAGCGGTGAGACCCAGTACTTC CASSFDLMRLGSGETQYF
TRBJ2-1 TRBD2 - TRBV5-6 TGTGCCAGCAGCTTGGCCAGCGGGAGGGATGTGACCTACAATGAGCAGTTCTTC CASSLASGRDVTYNEQFF
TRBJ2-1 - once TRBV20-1 TGCAGTGCCCTTGTGGGCACAGGAGGATACAATGAGCAGTTCTTC CSALVGTGGYNEQFF
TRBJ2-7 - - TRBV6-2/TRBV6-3 TGTGCCACTGGGAGGAGCACCTACGAGCAGTACTTC CATGRSTYEQYF
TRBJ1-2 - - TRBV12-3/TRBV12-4 TGTGCCAGCAGTTTAGGTGGCATCGCCACGAATGGCTACACCTTC CASSLGGIATNGYTF
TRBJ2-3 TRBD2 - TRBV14 TGTGCCAGCAGCCAAGATCGAGGCTTACCGGGGGGTGATACGCAGTATTTT CASSQDRGLPGGDTQYF
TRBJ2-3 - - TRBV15 TGTGCCACCAGCAGGCCAGAGGGGGGGGGCACAGATACGCAGTATTTT CATSRPEGGGTDTQYF
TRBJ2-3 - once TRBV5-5 TGTGCCAGCACCAGATGGGGGGGCCGGGCAGATACGCAGTATTTT CASTRWGGRADTQYF
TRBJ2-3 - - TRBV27 TGTGCCAGCAGTTCCCCGTTGGGGTGGGCAGATACGCAGTATTTT CASSSPLGWADTQYF
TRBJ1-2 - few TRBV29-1 TGCAGCGTCCCTGGAAGGAGGGCAGGGCGATACTATGGCTACACCTTC CSVPGRRAGRYYGYTF
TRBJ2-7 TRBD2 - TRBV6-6 TGTGCCAGCAGTTACGTCCCTCTAGCGGATAATGAGCAGTACTTC CASSYVPLADNEQYF
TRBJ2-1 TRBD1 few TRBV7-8 TGTGCCAGCAGCTTAGGGGACAGGGACAATGAGCAGTTCTTC CASSLGDRDNEQFF
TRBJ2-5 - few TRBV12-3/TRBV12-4 TGTGCCAGCAGCCCATGGGCGGAACAAGAGACCCAGTACTTC CASSPWAEQETQYF
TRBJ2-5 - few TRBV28 TGTGCCAGCACCAACCAGGTCCGGGTGCAGTACTTC CASTNQVRVQYF
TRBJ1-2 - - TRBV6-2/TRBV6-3 TGTGCCAGCAGTTTGGGCAATCCCGGCTACACCTTC CASSLGNPGYTF